Listed below are T cell receptor beta chains from one sample, sequenced in a study of OX40 agonist ivuxolimab in advanced cancers. This table comes from immunoSEQ multiplex PCR, and its TCRdb copy is limited to in-frame clones, with some not included. The sample lists tens of thousands of clones; roughly 94% were seen once. The sequenced sample was CD4+ or CD8+ T cells sorted from blood, obtained in a trial of the OX40 agonist ivuxolimab. The source of these receptors is an adult with an advanced solid tumor such as melanoma, head and neck, liver or kidney cancer. Each CDR3 is given with its conserved first and last residue. The D gene is left open where the match is weak. Clone size is not always given. Where it is, it says once, few, many or a class for expanded clones.

d_gene	j_gene	v_gene	abundance	CDR3nt	CDR3aa
-	TRBJ2-7	TRBV28	-	TGTGCCAGCAGTTTAACTTTCGGGGGCATGGTTCCCTACGAGCAGTACTTC	CASSLTFGGMVPYEQYF
-	TRBJ2-7	TRBV9	-	TGTGCCAGCAGCGTTGACATCACCGACGAGCAGTACTTC	CASSVDITDEQYF
TRBD1	TRBJ1-5	TRBV7-9	-	TGTGCCAGCAGCCTAGACAGGGCTCAGCCCCAGCATTTT	CASSLDRAQPQHF
-	TRBJ1-1	TRBV11-2	-	TGTGCCAGCAGCTTAGCTGTCTGGGACACTGAAGCTTTCTTT	CASSLAVWDTEAFF
TRBD2	TRBJ2-5	TRBV19	-	TGTGCCACCTCCCTAGCGGGGACCCAGTACTTC	CATSLAGTQYF
TRBD2	TRBJ2-1	TRBV5-1	-	TGCGCCAGCAGCTTACTAGCGGGAGAGGGAAATGAGCAGTTCTTC	CASSLLAGEGNEQFF
-	TRBJ1-2	TRBV4-3	once	TGCGCCAGCAGCCAAGGTTACGGGGGGCTTGAAGGCTACACCTTC	CASSQGYGGLEGYTF
-	TRBJ2-7	TRBV6-5	-	TGTGCCAGCAGTCGGCCCGGACAATTAGACGAGCAGTACTTC	CASSRPGQLDEQYF
TRBD2	TRBJ2-1	TRBV27	-	TGTGCCACCTTGGGACTAGCGAACAATGAGCAGTTCTTC	CATLGLANNEQFF
-	TRBJ1-1	TRBV11-2	-	TGTGCCAGCAGCTTAGGACCAGACACTGAAGCTTTCTTT	CASSLGPDTEAFF
-	TRBJ2-7	TRBV27	-	TGTGCCAGCAGTTCGCACGATTACGAGCAGTACTTC	CASSSHDYEQYF
TRBD1	TRBJ2-7	TRBV29-1	-	TGCAGCGTTGAGGAGACCAGGACAGGGTTAGACTACGAGCAGTACTTC	CSVEETRTGLDYEQYF
TRBD2	TRBJ2-3	TRBV11-2	-	TGTGCCAGTTGGACTAGCGGAACAGATACGCAGTATTTT	CASWTSGTDTQYF
-	TRBJ1-1	TRBV19	-	TGTGCCAGTAGTACCCACAACACTGAAGCTTTCTTT	CASSTHNTEAFF
-	TRBJ1-5	TRBV7-9	-	TGTGCCAGCAGCTTAGGGCAGGGCAATCAGCCCCAGCATTTT	CASSLGQGNQPQHF
TRBD1	TRBJ2-3	TRBV5-1	once	TGCGCCAGCAGCTTCGGACAGGGGGCGTCCACAGATACGCAGTATTTT	CASSFGQGASTDTQYF
-	TRBJ1-1	TRBV11-3	-	TGTGCCAGCAGCTTAGTCAGGAACACTGAAGCTTTCTTT	CASSLVRNTEAFF
TRBD1	TRBJ2-7	TRBV5-1	-	TGCGCCAGCAGCTTGGAGACAGGGGGAGCAGAACAGTACTTC	CASSLETGGAEQYF
-	TRBJ1-1	TRBV5-8	-	TGTGCCAGCAGCTTCGAGGGGCAGCGTATTTCTGAAGCTTTCTTT	CASSFEGQRISEAFF
-	TRBJ2-6	TRBV7-7	-	TGTGCCAGCAGCTCGGGGCCCTCTGGGGCCAACGTCCTGACTTTC	CASSSGPSGANVLTF
TRBD2	TRBJ2-1	TRBV5-4	-	TGTGCCAGCAGCTTACAGCGGGAGATTATTGAGCAGTTCTTC	CASSLQREIIEQFF
-	TRBJ1-1	TRBV28	-	TGTGCCAGCAGTTTATCGGTCACTGAAGCTTTCTTT	CASSLSVTEAFF